This entry lists 28 T cell receptor beta chains sequenced from one sample in a study of shared clonotypes between healthy human individuals. The table came from immunoSEQ multiplex PCR; TCRdb's copy has only in-frame clones and leaves some out. The sample yields hundreds of thousands of clones, roughly 97% seen once. Sequencing was performed on naive CD4+ T cells sorted from blood. Specified subset: CD45RA+ positively selected. These receptor sequences come from a woman aged 30 to 39 in good health.

Remarks on this clone: This same CDR3 is encoded by further DNA sequences in the sample. This chain uses TRBV5-1 with TRBJ2-2, with 10 nucleotides matching TRBD2. CDR1 is SGHRS and CDR2 is YFSETQ in the germline V gene. This CDR3 region has 15 residues. The J segment lost 1 base and the V segment lost 4 bases, leaving 1 base of the junction unmatched. The CDR3 DNA reads as TGCGCCAGCAGCAGGACTAGCGGGAACACCGGGGAGCTGTTTTTT. This translates into CASSRTSGNTGELFF.

The chain links TRBV4-1 to TRBJ1-1; a weak D match, TRBD1 (5 bases). The CDR3 extends over 16 amino acids. The germline CDR1 and CDR2 sequences are MGHRA and YSYEKL. Between the trimmed V and J ends, which lost 4 bases and 0 bases, there was a span of 15 bases. CDR3 nucleotides: TGCGCCAGCAGCCCACGGGACCCTATTATGAACACTGAAGCTTTCTTT. Translating gives CASSPRDPIMNTEAFF.

This chain connects TRBV11-3 to TRBJ2-2, with 10 bases identical to TRBD1. The germline gives CDR1 SGHNT, CDR2 YENEEA. The V segment lost 7 bases and the J segment 3 bases; nucleotides outside the gene matches: 5. This CDR3 region has 15 residues. The chain's CDR3 is CASKRDRGDTGELFF. CDR3 bases: TGTGCCAGCAAGAGGGACAGGGGCGACACCGGGGAGCTGTTTTTT.

V usage is TRBV6-5 and J usage is TRBJ1-2; D call uncertain. The V end lost 5 bases, the J end lost 1 base, and 14 bases lay between the germline ends. The CDR3 has 15 residues. CDR1 and CDR2 (germline): MNHEY, SVGAGI. Here the CDR3 reads CASSQGQDYNYGYTF. For the CDR3, the DNA is TGTGCCAGCAGTCAAGGGCAGGATTATAACTATGGCTACACCTTC.

The V call is TRBV18, the J call TRBJ2-1, with 10 bases identical to TRBD2. V lost 3 bases, J lost 10 bases, and 6 bases stayed unmatched. Germline CDR1 and CDR2: KGHSH and LQKENI. CDR3 size: 14 residues. This CDR3 reads CASSPGLAGEEQFF. The DNA for the CDR3 is TGTGCCAGCTCACCGGGGCTAGCGGGAGAAGAGCAGTTCTTC. The full variable domain, with the rest looked up from reference TRBV18 and TRBJ2-1, is NAGVMQNPRHLVRRRGQEARLRCSPMKGHSHVYWYRQLPEEGLKFMVYLQKENIIDESGMPKERFSAEFPKEGPSILRIQQVVRGDSAAYFCASSPGLAGEEQFFGPGTRLTVL.

The chain uses TRBV18 and TRBJ2-7; D not resolved. CDR1 is KGHSH, CDR2 LQKENI, per germline. There are 15 residues in the CDR3. Deletions cut 0 bases from V and 0 bases from J, with 9 bases between. CDR3 bases: TGTGCCAGCTCACCACCGTCTCTGAACTCCTACGAGCAGTACTTC. This sequence encodes CASSPPSLNSYEQYF.

This chain connects TRBV6-1 to TRBJ2-1; TRBD2 matches 11 bases. The V gene's germline CDR1 is MNHNS and CDR2 SASEGT. The V and J ends lost 2 bases and 7 bases, in that order; junction bases with no gene match: 10. The CDR3 is made up of 17 amino acids. The CDR3 is CASSERASGRLGNEQFF. CDR3 DNA: TGTGCCAGCAGTGAAAGGGCTAGCGGGAGGCTTGGGAATGAGCAGTTCTTC.

The V and J genes are TRBV7-2 and TRBJ2-5; 14 nucleotides align to TRBD2. CDR1 is SGHTA, CDR2 FQGNSA, per germline. The CDR3 consists of 19 residues. The junction had 12 bases not matched to a gene; V was cut back by 4 bases and J by 2 bases. CDR3 amino acids: CASSYPRLAGGPGQETQYF. As DNA, the CDR3 is TGTGCCAGCAGCTACCCCCGACTAGCGGGAGGGCCGGGACAAGAGACCCAGTACTTC.

The chain couples TRBV5-4 to TRBJ2-3; TRBD2 matches 9 bases. Losses at the gene ends were 1 base for V and 0 bases for J; bases not matched to a gene: 0. This CDR3 is 15 amino acids long. The V gene's germline CDR1 is SGHNT and CDR2 YYREEE (reference sequence). The CDR3 loop reads CASSLTSGSTDTQYF. CDR3 DNA: TGTGCCAGCAGCTTGACTAGCGGGAGCACAGATACGCAGTATTTT.

The rearrangement uses TRBV7-9 and TRBJ2-3; 7 bases are shared with TRBD1. Germline CDR1 and CDR2: SEHNR and FQNEAQ (reference sequence). Trimming took 2 bases from V and 10 from J; bases not matched to a gene: 9. The CDR3 is 14 residues long. The CDR3, as DNA: TGTGCCAGCAGCTTAACCCGACAGGGCGGATCGCAGTATTTT. Its translation is CASSLTRQGGSQYF.

The rearrangement links TRBV7-3 to TRBJ2-7; 9 bases are shared with TRBD1. Germline CDR1 is SGHTA and CDR2 is FQGTGA. J lost 6 bases, V lost 5 bases, and 11 bases had no gene match. The CDR3 has 15 amino acids. The CDR3 DNA reads TGTGCCAGCAGCCCTGGGACAGGGACTGGTGTCGAGCAGTACTTC. Encoded protein: CASSPGTGTGVEQYF.

The CDR3 region is CASSLVSGLTSGSGGELFF. Here the CDR3 DNA reads TGCGCCAGCAGCTTGGTAAGCGGCCTGACTAGCGGGAGCGGCGGGGAGCTGTTTTTT. This chain connects TRBV5-1 to TRBJ2-2; 12 positions agree with TRBD2. V was pared by 0 bases and J by 7 bases, with 13 bases of the junction left unmatched. Germline-derived CDR1 and CDR2 are SGHRS and YFSETQ. This CDR3 has 19 amino acids. Combining the CDR3 with reference TRBV5-1 and TRBJ2-2 gives the whole variable domain KAGVTQTPRYLIKTRGQQVTLSCSPISGHRSVSWYQQTPGQGLQFLFEYFSETQRNKGNFPGRFSGRQFSNSRSEMNVSTLELGDSALYLCASSLVSGLTSGSGGELFFGEGSRLTVL.

The gene calls are TRBV11-3 and TRBJ2-1; 8 bases match TRBD2. With V trimmed by 1 base and J by 7 bases, 6 bases remained unmatched. The CDR3 is 15 residues long. Germline loops: CDR1 SGHNT, CDR2 YENEEA. The CDR3 protein is CASSLGLAGYNEQFF. The DNA for the CDR3 is TGTGCCAGCAGCTTAGGATTAGCGGGATATAATGAGCAGTTCTTC.

The V call is TRBV30, the J call TRBJ1-6, with D perhaps TRBD1 (6 bases). CDR1 is GTSNPN, CDR2 SVGIG, per germline (reference sequence). This CDR3 spans 13 amino acids. The V gene lost 4 bases and the J gene lost 10 bases, with 14 bases spanning the gap. The CDR3 sequence is CAWKTGMGSPLHF. CDR3 DNA: TGTGCCTGGAAAACAGGGATGGGATCACCCCTCCACTTT. The variable domain in full, with the rest retrieved from reference TRBV30 and TRBJ1-6, is SQTIHQWPATLVQPVGSPLSLECTVEGTSNPNLYWYRQAAGRGLQLLFYSVGIGQISSEVPQNLSASRPQDRQFILSSKKLLLSDSGFYLCAWKTGMGSPLHFGNGTRLTVT.

This chain uses TRBV10-1 with TRBJ2-1; no clear D. CDR3 length: 15 amino acids. The germline gives CDR1 WNHNN, CDR2 SYGVQD (reference sequence). With 8 bases removed from V and 3 bases from J, the gap between germline ends came to 17 bases. The CDR3 sequence is CASLNQGRVYNEQFF. The CDR3 DNA reads TGCGCCAGCCTCAACCAAGGAAGGGTCTACAATGAGCAGTTCTTC.

The chain uses TRBV27 and TRBJ1-1; the match to TRBD1 covers 11 bases. Per germline, CDR1 MNHEY and CDR2 SMNVEV (reference sequence). This CDR3 spans 17 amino acids. Germline trimming cut 6 bases from V and 0 bases from J; bases unmatched to any gene: 9. CDR3 region: CASRTVPGQGVNTEAFF. The CDR3, as DNA: TGTGCCAGCAGGACCGTCCCGGGACAGGGGGTGAACACTGAAGCTTTCTTT.

This sequence joins TRBV9 and TRBJ2-5, with unresolved D. With 0 bases removed from V and 2 bases from J, the gap between germline ends came to 8 bases. Germline V gives CDR1 SGDLS, CDR2 YYNGEE. The CDR3 has 14 amino acids. CDR3 in DNA: TGTGCCAGCAGCGTAGATACTACTCAAGAGACCCAGTACTTC. It is translated as CASSVDTTQETQYF.

V gene TRBV11-2 combines with J gene TRBJ2-1; 8 nucleotides align to TRBD2. Looked up from germline, CDR1 is SGHAT and CDR2 is FQNNGV. V trimming: 0 bases; J trimming: 6 bases; junction bases outside the gene matches: 10. The CDR3 is 17 amino acids. CDR3 DNA: TGTGCCAGCAGCTTAGACGCCGGGACTAGGTCGGTCAATGAGCAGTTCTTC. This encodes CASSLDAGTRSVNEQFF.

The chain combines TRBV5-4 with TRBJ2-7; D may be TRBD1 or TRBD2 (6 bases each). The CDR3 spans 16 residues. The V gene's germline CDR1 is SGHNT and CDR2 YYREEE (reference sequence). Trimming stripped 0 bases from V and 0 bases from J, with 13 bases between. In nucleotides, the CDR3 is TGTGCCAGCAGCTTGGCCCCGGGGGCGAGCTCCTACGAGCAGTACTTC. Translating it yields CASSLAPGASSYEQYF.

The genes are TRBV29-1 and TRBJ2-1, with TRBD2 matching 10 bases. The CDR3 runs to 14 residues. Germline V lookup: CDR1 SQVTM, CDR2 ANQGSEA. V lost 6 bases, J lost 6 bases, and 8 bases stayed unmatched. DNA of the CDR3: TGCAGCGTCGGCGCGGGACTAGCGTCCAATGAGCAGTTCTTC. Amino acid sequence: CSVGAGLASNEQFF.

The J gene is TRBJ1-1, the V gene TRBV5-5; D is unresolved. Trimming removed 4 bases at V and 0 bases at J, with 10 bases between. The CDR3 covers 14 residues. Looked up from germline, CDR1 is SGHKS and CDR2 is YYEKEE (reference sequence). CDR3 amino acids: CASSLAVMNTEAFF. The DNA of the CDR3 is TGTGCCAGCAGCCTTGCGGTGATGAACACTGAAGCTTTCTTT.

The chain couples TRBV15 to TRBJ2-3; 10 bases line up with TRBD1. Trimming removed 1 base from V and 4 bases from J; junction bases left unmatched: 8. Germline CDR1 is LNHNV and CDR2 is YYDKDF (reference sequence). The CDR3 extends over 17 amino acids. The CDR3 is CATSRARQGAFADTQYF. The DNA for the CDR3 is TGTGCCACCAGCAGAGCCCGACAGGGGGCATTTGCAGATACGCAGTATTTT.

The chain employs TRBV5-1 and TRBJ1-5; D unclear. Germline CDR1 is SGHRS and CDR2 is YFSETQ. The CDR3 has 13 residues. V lost 0 bases, J lost 7 bases, and 8 bases lay in between. Here the CDR3 reads CASSLDGEQPQHF. CDR3 nucleotide sequence: TGCGCCAGCAGCTTGGACGGGGAACAGCCCCAGCATTTT.

Turning to this clone: Germline is not matched at one junction end, which may reflect a read error. This chain connects TRBV4-1 to TRBJ2-5, with 12 bases identical to TRBD2. This CDR3 contains 17 residues. In germline, CDR1 is MGHRA, CDR2 YSYEKL. The CDR3 here is CASSLGLAGLLGETQYF. As DNA, the CDR3 is TGCGCCAGCAGCCTGGGACTAGCGGGTCTGTTAGGGGAGACTCAGTACTTC.

The chain joins TRBV7-9 to TRBJ2-1; 8 nucleotides match TRBD1. The trim removed 5 bases at V and 3 bases at J, leaving 12 bases unmatched. Germline CDR1 and CDR2: SEHNR and FQNEAQ (reference sequence). The CDR3 consists of 17 residues. The CDR3 region is CASSPPLDRANYNEQFF. For the CDR3, the DNA is TGTGCCAGCAGCCCGCCCCTGGACAGGGCTAACTACAATGAGCAGTTCTTC.

This clone has a handful of counts. The chain couples TRBV13 to TRBJ1-1; the D is unclear. Germline CDR1 is PRHDT and CDR2 is FYEKMQ (reference sequence). With 6 bases removed from V and 1 base from J, the gap between germline ends came to 9 bases. CDR3 length: 13 residues. The CDR3 DNA is TGTGCCAGCAGTCTCCGCCCGAACACTGAAGCTTTCTTT. It encodes CASSLRPNTEAFF.

The chain combines TRBV18 with TRBJ2-1, with D possibly being TRBD2 (6 bases). This CDR3 is 15 amino acids long. Germline V lookup: CDR1 KGHSH, CDR2 LQKENI. V gave up 3 bases and J gave up 8 bases, with 17 bases separating them. DNA for the CDR3: TGTGCCAGCTCACCTCGCACGGGAGTCAAGGATGAGCAGTTCTTC. Translating gives CASSPRTGVKDEQFF.

This chain links TRBV5-1 with TRBJ2-7; D ambiguous. The V and J ends lost 0 bases and 6 bases respectively, with 13 bases between them. This CDR3 spans 14 amino acids. Germline CDR1 and CDR2: SGHRS and YFSETQ. The CDR3 sequence is CASSLVVSGSEQYF. The CDR3 DNA reads TGCGCCAGCAGCTTGGTGGTTTCTGGGTCCGAGCAGTACTTC.